Reported below is one T cell receptor beta chain. There are 15 residues in the CDR3. In germline, CDR1 is ENHRY, CDR2 SYGVKD. With 10 bases clipped from V and 2 bases from J, the junction kept 11 bases outside the gene matches. Seattle's cohort entered during active infection and was followed longitudinally. This specimen belongs to a study of blood T cell repertoires in COVID-19. Study overall: Collection of acute and convalescent COVID-19 samples took place in the United States, Italy and Spain. T cells, B-cell-depleted T cells, or PBMCs provided the cDNA or gDNA that served as material.

As processed by the authors: Estimation of nucleated cell counts relied on the amplification of reference gene primers. Sequencing was performed with immunoSEQ multiplex PCR; in TCRdb, only in-frame clones are kept and a portion is missing. The V and J calls and clone size were taken over from that table, and D and trimming were inferred from the DNA. The profile covers about 24,000 clones, with around four fifths appearing a single time and 2.5% taken by the ten largest. The origin of this receptor is a woman in her 70s with COVID-19, enrolled during active disease. The material sequenced was peripheral blood. The chain is built from TRBV10-3 and TRBJ2-1; 7 bases map to TRBD2. CDR3 nucleotides: TGTGCCACCCTCGGGGAGGGCGGGACCTACAATGAGCAGTTCTTC. It translates to CATLGEGGTYNEQFF.